Below, 10 T cell receptor beta chains from the same sample are listed, as sequenced in a study of low-dose radiotherapy and immunotherapy resistance in tumors. Stated time point: before trial treatment. First-strand cDNA used TRAV- and TRBV-specific primers, covering alpha and beta chains. A constant-region primer paired with the V-primer adapter amplified TCRs over about 20 PCR cycles. TCRdb re-called the reads through MiXCR, storing one row per CDR3 protein. The sample lists tens of thousands of distinct CDR3 sequences, roughly 28% occurring once. The specimen was PBMCs, collected before treatment. The receptors were gathered from a male donor with gallbladder cancer.

This clonotype was observed at least ten times. This sequence joins TRBV12-3 or TRBV12-4 and TRBJ1-5, with D possibly TRBD1 on 6 matching bases. V was trimmed by 3 bases and J by 11 bases, leaving 20 bases between them. This CDR3 contains 15 residues. The CDR3 nucleotides are TGTGCCAGCAGTTTCGGGGGGGCGGTGAAGGAAGCCCAGCATTTT. Translated: CASSFGGAVKEAQHF.

The chain is built from TRBV4-1 and TRBJ1-2; D not resolved. This CDR3 contains 15 residues. Germline V gives CDR1 MGHRA, CDR2 YSYEKL. V was clipped by 0 bases and J by 8 bases, with 16 bases between them. For the CDR3, the DNA is TGCGCCAGCAGCCAAGAGGCGAGCAGGTCTAAAGGCTACACCTTC. Its protein product is CASSQEASRSKGYTF.

Only a few counts were recorded for this clonotype. This is likely an artifact of a read error, given a far larger clone one base away. V usage is TRBV6-5 and J usage is TRBJ1-2, with 8 bases aligning to TRBD1. Germline CDR1 and CDR2: MNHEY and SVGAGI. CDR3 length: 17 residues. Trimming cost V 4 bases and J 3 bases; bases outside gene matches: 13. CDR3 in DNA: TGTGCCAGCAGTTTGACTACCGTCGAACAGGGGGACTATGGCTACACCTTC. Its protein is CASSLTTVEQGDYGYTF.

The V and J genes are TRBV20-1 and TRBJ1-4; D not resolved. Germline V gene lookup returns CDR1 DFQATT and CDR2 SNEGSKA (reference sequence). This CDR3 has 13 amino acids. V lost 2 bases, J lost 6 bases, and 10 bases lay in between. CDR3 coding DNA: TGCAGTGCTAGATTATCCCTGGATGAAAAACTGTTTTTT. Its translation is CSARLSLDEKLFF.

By share, this clonotype counts as medium-sized (0.01 to 0.1%). The rearrangement uses TRBV28 and TRBJ2-1, with unresolved D. The germline CDR1 and CDR2 sequences are MDHEN and SYDVKM. V lost 4 bases and J 8 bases, leaving 9 bases between the germline ends. The CDR3 is 12 amino acids. The CDR3 is CASSYSNYEQFF. The CDR3 DNA reads as TGTGCCAGCAGTTACTCTAACTATGAGCAGTTCTTC.

In this sample, this clonotype turned up many times. The gene calls are TRBV15 and TRBJ2-5; D might be TRBD2 (5 bases). V was pared by 8 bases and J by 3 bases, with 13 bases between. Germline values: CDR1 LNHNV, CDR2 YYDKDF (reference sequence). The CDR3 has 13 residues. CDR3 in DNA: TGTGCCACCGGGCGGCCGGGGAAAGAGACCCAGTACTTC. Its protein product is CATGRPGKETQYF.

The chain has TRBV9 and TRBJ2-7, with D possibly matching TRBD1 (5 bases). V dropped 0 bases and J dropped 6 bases, with 7 bases sitting between them. CDR1 and CDR2 from the germline V gene are SGDLS and YYNGEE. The CDR3 is 12 amino acids. CDR3 DNA sequence: TGTGCCAGCAGCGTAGAGGGGCCCGAGCAGTACTTC. This sequence encodes CASSVEGPEQYF.

In this sample, this clonotype turned up many times. The chain joins TRBV6-4 to TRBJ1-6; weak D call: TRBD1 (5 bases). The CDR3 is 14 amino acids. Trimming pared 3 bases from V and 8 bases from J, leaving 11 bases between. CDR1 is MRHNA, CDR2 SNTAGT, per germline. CDR3 protein: CASSEQVRDSPLHF. CDR3 nucleotides: TGTGCCAGCAGTGAACAGGTTCGGGATTCACCCCTCCACTTT.

There are many counts of this clonotype. The J gene is TRBJ2-5, the V gene TRBV6-6; D not resolved. V was clipped by 0 bases and J by 1 base, with 6 bases between them. Germline CDR1 MNHNY, CDR2 SVGAGI (reference sequence). The CDR3 consists of 14 residues. CDR3: CASSYSQIQETQYF. In nucleotides, the CDR3 is TGTGCCAGCAGTTACTCCCAAATCCAAGAGACCCAGTACTTC.

This clonotype showed up just once. The chain couples TRBV29-1 to TRBJ1-2; 7 bases are a match to TRBD1. Germline V gives CDR1 SQVTM, CDR2 ANQGSEA. V dropped 8 bases and J dropped 7; count of bases not matched to a gene: 19. The CDR3 has 15 amino acids. Here the CDR3 DNA reads TGCAGCTCCACCCGTGGAGGACAGGATAAGGGTGGCTACACCTTC. This gives the protein CSSTRGGQDKGGYTF.